This TCR beta chain was documented in a study of blood T cell repertoires in COVID-19. The CDR3 is 14 amino acids. V lost 5 bases and J 6 bases, leaving 16 bases between the germline ends. CDR1 and CDR2 from the germline V gene are SEHNR and FQNEAQ (reference sequence). Generated by immunoSEQ multiplex PCR, the TCRdb table keeps only in-frame clones and is missing some. The sample has about 100,000 clones, approximately 79% seen once. This sequence joins TRBV7-9 and TRBJ1-2; a possible D gene is TRBD1 (5 bases). Material: peripheral blood. This receptor was obtained from a woman of 80 years or more with active or convalescent COVID-19. This chain's CDR3 is CASSRMGGENGYTF. DNA for the CDR3: TGTGCCAGCAGCCGTATGGGGGGAGAGAATGGCTACACCTTC.